This entry lists 30 T cell receptor beta chains sequenced from one sample in a study of T cell changes during pregnancy in multiple sclerosis (dated by TCRdb to the late 2010s). The library was made by the immunoSEQ multiplex PCR assay. TCRdb stores this immuneACCESS table with in-frame sequences only. Part of the clones is absent; in the studies checked, under half of the shortfall reflects unresolved V genes, and no reason is known for the rest. Within this sample are approximately 100,000 clones, with 94% of them counted one time only. About 0.9% of the sample rests with the top ten. Sequencing was performed on peripheral blood, taken before pregnancy. These TCRs come from a female donor with multiple sclerosis, enrolled in a pregnancy study.

The V and J genes are TRBV30 and TRBJ1-6, with D perhaps TRBD1 (5 bases). V was cut by 4 bases and J by 4 bases, with 8 bases left in between. CDR3 size: 13 residues. The germline V gene has CDR1 GTSNPN and CDR2 SVGIG (reference sequence). The CDR3 loop reads CAWTTVYNSPLHF. CDR3 sequence (DNA): TGTGCCTGGACGACAGTTTATAATTCACCCCTCCACTTT.

The chain carries TRBV10-3 and TRBJ2-1; weak D call: TRBD2 (5 bases). V lost 2 bases and J lost 8, with 13 bases in between. Germline V gives CDR1 ENHRY, CDR2 SYGVKD. There are 14 residues in the CDR3. CDR3 sequence: CAISEGGSIDEQFF. In nucleotides, the CDR3 is TGTGCCATCAGTGAGGGTGGGAGTATCGATGAGCAGTTCTTC.

This clone was found once. This CDR3 reads CASGLVLGGTSDQETQYF. The DNA of the CDR3 is TGTGCTAGTGGTTTGGTACTAGGGGGGACTAGCGATCAAGAGACCCAGTACTTC. The chain carries TRBV12-5 and TRBJ2-5; TRBD2 aligns across 10 bases. Losses at the gene ends were 0 bases for V and 2 bases for J; bases not matched to a gene: 9. Germline V gene data show CDR1 as LGHNT and CDR2 as FRNRAP. The CDR3 contains 18 residues.

The chain is built from TRBV27 and TRBJ2-2; 10 bases map to TRBD1. The CDR3 extends over 15 amino acids. Germline V gene data show CDR1 as MNHEY and CDR2 as SMNVEV (reference sequence). V shed 2 bases, J shed 6 bases, and the junction held 3 bases outside the gene matches. This CDR3 reads CASSLTGTGAGELFF. Here the CDR3 DNA reads TGTGCCAGCAGTTTAACAGGGACAGGGGCCGGGGAGCTGTTTTTT.

This chain joins TRBV5-1 and TRBJ2-7, with TRBD1 as a possible D gene (5 bases). Germline-derived CDR1 and CDR2 are SGHRS and YFSETQ. Trimming stripped 4 bases from V and 2 bases from J, with 16 bases between. The CDR3 is 15 residues long. The CDR3 sequence: CASSVVQGQPYEQYF. The DNA of the CDR3 is TGCGCCAGCAGCGTCGTCCAGGGTCAGCCCTACGAGCAGTACTTC.

V gene TRBV18 combines with J gene TRBJ2-4; TRBD1 agrees at 11 bases. The CDR3 totals 17 residues. The germline CDR1 and CDR2 sequences are KGHSH and LQKENI. V lost 3 bases and J lost 6; bases outside the gene matches: 10. CDR3 region: CASSPPGTGGFLNIQYF. In DNA form, the CDR3 reads TGTGCCAGCTCACCTCCCGGGACAGGGGGTTTCCTAAACATTCAGTACTTC.

V and J are TRBV25-1 and TRBJ2-5; D is possibly TRBD1 (6 bases). V gave up 3 bases and J gave up 0 bases, with 11 bases separating them. This CDR3 has 15 residues. Germline V gene data show CDR1 as MGHDK and CDR2 as SYGVNS. The CDR3 DNA sequence: TGTGCCAGCAGTGACCCCGGGACATACCAAGAGACCCAGTACTTC. Amino acids: CASSDPGTYQETQYF. Filled out from reference TRBV25-1 and TRBJ2-5, the complete variable domain reads EADIYQTPRYLVIGTGKKITLECSQTMGHDKMYWYQQDPGMELHLIHYSYGVNSTEKGDLSSESTVSRIRTEHFPLTLESARPSHTSQYLCASSDPGTYQETQYFGPGTRLLVL.

The rearrangement joins TRBV19 to TRBJ1-1; 7 bases map to TRBD1. Trimming removed 8 bases from V and 5 bases from J; junction bases left unmatched: 11. The CDR3 runs to 14 residues. Germline V CDR1 and CDR2: LNHDA, SQIVND (reference sequence). CDR3 protein: CASRGTVKTTEAFF. As DNA, the CDR3 is TGTGCCAGTCGAGGGACAGTTAAGACTACTGAAGCTTTCTTT. Looking up the rest from reference TRBV19 and TRBJ1-1 gives the full variable domain: DGGITQSPKYLFRKEGQNVTLSCEQNLNHDAMYWYRQDPGQGLRLIYYSQIVNDFQKGDIAEGYSVSREKKESFPLTVTSAQKNPTAFYLCASRGTVKTTEAFFGQGTRLTVV.

J is TRBJ2-7 and V is TRBV6-6; 10 nucleotides match TRBD2. V lost 6 bases to trimming and J lost 9 bases; unmatched junction nucleotides: 5. This CDR3 has 12 residues. Germline CDR1 and CDR2: MNHNY and SVGAGI (reference sequence). Here the CDR3 DNA reads TGTGCCAGCAGGAGCGGGGGGGGGCCGCAGTACTTC. Protein: CASRSGGGPQYF.

The J gene is TRBJ2-7, the V gene TRBV10-3; perhaps TRBD1 as D (6 bases). In germline, CDR1 is ENHRY, CDR2 SYGVKD. This CDR3 comprises 19 residues. The ends were cut back, 2 bases at V and 2 bases at J, with 25 bases in the middle. CDR3: CAISEPPFGQNPIAYEQYF. CDR3 nucleotides: TGTGCCATCAGTGAGCCCCCCTTTGGACAGAACCCCATTGCCTACGAGCAGTACTTC.

The CDR3 region is CAWTSGGGGYEQYF. In nucleotides, the CDR3 is TGTGCCTGGACTTCCGGCGGAGGAGGCTACGAGCAGTACTTC. V is TRBV30 and J is TRBJ2-7; a possible D gene is TRBD2 (5 bases). With 4 bases removed from V and 3 bases from J, the gap between germline ends came to 16 bases. Germline V gene lookup returns CDR1 GTSNPN and CDR2 SVGIG (reference sequence). The CDR3 sequence is 14 residues long.

The chain links TRBV11-3 to TRBJ2-7, with 11 bases aligning to TRBD2. V lost 5 bases to trimming and J lost 7 bases; unmatched junction nucleotides: 7. Germline V gene lookup returns CDR1 SGHNT and CDR2 YENEEA. The CDR3 contains 14 residues. The CDR3 DNA is TGTGCCAGCAGCCTACTAGCGGGAGACGGGGAGCAGTACTTC. As protein: CASSLLAGDGEQYF.

This chain joins TRBV1 and TRBJ1-2; the table's D call TRBD1 went unverified against the DNA. TRBV1 is assigned pseudogene status. The length of the CDR3 is 17 residues. As DNA, the CDR3 is TGCACCAGCAGCCATATTGTCCCGAACAGGCCCTTCTATGGCTACACCTTC. This gives the protein CTSSHIVPNRPFYGYTF.

The genes are TRBV6-1 and TRBJ1-5; D may be TRBD1 (5 bases). Germline V gene lookup returns CDR1 MNHNS and CDR2 SASEGT. Trimming cost V 7 bases and J 4 bases, with 14 bases left between them. The CDR3 runs 14 residues. CDR3: CASIGVAVNQPQHF. CDR3 in DNA: TGTGCCAGCATAGGGGTGGCGGTGAATCAGCCCCAGCATTTT.

This clone has only one observation. The chain employs TRBV28 and TRBJ2-7, with D possibly matching TRBD2 (6 bases). Trimming took off 7 bases at V and 4 bases at J, with 8 bases between the two ends. This CDR3 has 11 residues. Germline V gives CDR1 MDHEN, CDR2 SYDVKM. The CDR3 loop reads CASTSEYEQYF. The CDR3 nucleotides are TGTGCCAGCACTAGCGAGTACGAGCAGTACTTC. Full variable domain (outside the CDR3, taken from reference TRBV28 and TRBJ2-7): DVKVTQSSRYLVKRTGEKVFLECVQDMDHENMFWYRQDPGLGLRLIYFSYDVKMKEKGDIPEGYSVSREKKERFSLILESASTNQTSMYLCASTSEYEQYFGPGTRLTVT.

The chain is built from TRBV5-1 and TRBJ2-7, with D perhaps TRBD1 (6 bases). CDR1 and CDR2 (germline): SGHRS, YFSETQ. V lost 2 bases and J 5 bases, leaving 11 bases between the germline ends. This CDR3 region has 13 residues. The CDR3, as DNA: TGCGCCAGCAGCTTAACAGGGATCCACGAGCAGTACTTC. It specifies CASSLTGIHEQYF. The whole variable domain, filled in from reference TRBV5-1 and TRBJ2-7, reads KAGVTQTPRYLIKTRGQQVTLSCSPISGHRSVSWYQQTPGQGLQFLFEYFSETQRNKGNFPGRFSGRQFSNSRSEMNVSTLELGDSALYLCASSLTGIHEQYFGPGTRLTVT.

This clone has only one observation. The J gene is TRBJ2-1, the V gene TRBV6-6; weak D call: TRBD2 (6 bases). Germline values: CDR1 MNHNY, CDR2 SVGAGI (reference sequence). V lost 4 bases to trimming and J lost 5 bases, with 15 bases between them. The CDR3 runs 15 residues. This CDR3 is CASSFERGLNNEQFF. DNA for the CDR3: TGTGCCAGCAGTTTCGAAAGGGGACTTAACAATGAGCAGTTCTTC.

The chain recombines TRBV27 with TRBJ2-1; perhaps TRBD2 as D (6 bases). Looked up from germline, CDR1 is MNHEY and CDR2 is SMNVEV (reference sequence). V shed 3 bases and J shed 2 bases, with 11 bases lying between them. The CDR3 is 15 amino acids. CDR3 DNA: TGTGCCAGCAGTTTGGGGCGGGACCCCTACAATGAGCAGTTCTTC. Encoded protein: CASSLGRDPYNEQFF.

This clone came up once. CDR3 sequence reads: CASSMVAGGSYEQYF. CDR3 sequence (DNA): TGTGCCAGTAGTATGGTAGCGGGAGGTTCCTACGAGCAGTACTTC. The gene calls are TRBV19 and TRBJ2-7; 10 nucleotides align to TRBD2. The CDR3 runs 15 residues. V gave up 3 bases and J gave up 1 base; unmatched junction bases: 3. Looked up from germline, CDR1 is LNHDA and CDR2 is SQIVND (reference sequence). The full variable domain, rest sourced from reference TRBV19 and TRBJ2-7, is DGGITQSPKYLFRKEGQNVTLSCEQNLNHDAMYWYRQDPGQGLRLIYYSQIVNDFQKGDIAEGYSVSREKKESFPLTVTSAQKNPTAFYLCASSMVAGGSYEQYFGPGTRLTVT.

Only one count was recorded for this clone. The V call is TRBV6-5, the J call TRBJ2-7; D perhaps matches TRBD1 (6 bases). Germline V CDR1 and CDR2: MNHEY, SVGAGI. This CDR3 is 13 amino acids long. V was clipped by 1 base and J by 4 bases, with 8 bases between them. CDR3 sequence reads: CASSYFRGYEQYF. The CDR3 region has the DNA TGTGCCAGCAGTTACTTTAGGGGGTACGAGCAGTACTTC.

The chain recombines TRBV5-1 with TRBJ2-7; no clear D gene. CDR3 length: 13 residues. V was clipped by 0 bases and J by 2 bases, with 6 bases between them. Per the germline V gene, CDR1 is SGHRS and CDR2 is YFSETQ. The CDR3 reads CASSLDPAYEQYF. The CDR3 DNA follows: TGCGCCAGCAGCTTGGATCCCGCCTACGAGCAGTACTTC.

J is TRBJ1-1 and V is TRBV7-2; TRBD1 might be the D (5 bases). Trimming removed 3 bases from V and 8 bases from J, with 10 bases in between. The CDR3 sequence is 12 residues long. CDR1 is SGHTA and CDR2 is FQGNSA in the germline V gene. The CDR3 spells CASSFWGGEAFF. DNA of the CDR3: TGTGCCAGCAGCTTCTGGGGGGGAGAAGCTTTCTTT.

The chain couples TRBV30 to TRBJ2-1; no reliable D call. CDR1 GTSNPN and CDR2 SVGIG come from the germline V gene (reference sequence). V was pared by 0 bases and J by 4 bases, with 7 bases between. This CDR3 region has 13 residues. CDR3 DNA sequence: TGTGCCTGGAGTGTGGTTAGTTACAATGAGCAGTTCTTC. Protein: CAWSVVSYNEQFF.

The rearrangement joins TRBV13 to TRBJ2-5; TRBD1 matches 9 bases. The CDR3 contains 15 residues. V shed 4 bases and J 6 bases; nucleotides not matched to a gene: 9. Germline V gene data show CDR1 as PRHDT and CDR2 as FYEKMQ (reference sequence). The chain's CDR3 is CASSYLRQGGKTQYF. The CDR3 nucleotides are TGTGCCAGCAGCTACCTCCGACAGGGGGGGAAGACCCAGTACTTC. Using reference TRBV13 and TRBJ2-5 for the parts outside the CDR3, the full variable domain is AAGVIQSPRHLIKEKRETATLKCYPIPRHDTVYWYQQGPGQDPQFLISFYEKMQSDKGSIPDRFSAQQFSDYHSELNMSSLELGDSALYFCASSYLRQGGKTQYFGPGTRLLVL.

This clone was seen just once. V gene TRBV20-1 combines with J gene TRBJ1-1; TRBD1 might be the D (6 bases). The CDR3 runs to 11 residues. The germline V and J ends were trimmed by 5 bases and 7 bases, with 11 bases remaining between them. Germline CDR1 reads DFQATT; CDR2 reads SNEGSKA (reference sequence). CDR3 in amino acids: CSALGQNEAFF. In DNA form, the CDR3 reads TGCAGTGCTTTAGGACAGAATGAAGCTTTCTTT.

V is TRBV7-8 and J is TRBJ2-7; D is undetermined. V shed 3 bases and J shed 2 bases, with 5 bases lying between them. This CDR3 spans 12 amino acids. The germline gives CDR1 SGHVS, CDR2 FQNEAQ. The CDR3 loop reads CASSFRTYEQYF. The CDR3 coding sequence is TGTGCCAGCAGCTTCAGAACCTACGAGCAGTACTTC.

This chain uses TRBV5-6 with TRBJ1-5, with 8 bases matching TRBD1. Trimming cost V 4 bases and J 0 bases; bases outside gene matches: 12. The CDR3 loop spans 18 amino acids. Germline V gene lookup returns CDR1 SGHDT and CDR2 YYEEEE. The CDR3 sequence: CASSLGTGSTYSNQPQHF. The CDR3, as DNA: TGTGCCAGCAGCCTGGGGACAGGCAGTACTTATAGCAATCAGCCCCAGCATTTT.

The chain links TRBV23-1 to TRBJ2-1; the D gene is possibly TRBD2 (5 bases). TRBV23-1 is labeled an ORF, and its function is uncertain. CDR3 length: 16 amino acids. Trimming cost V 2 bases and J 5 bases, with 16 bases left between them. The CDR3 coding sequence is TGCGCCAGCAGTCAAGGACTTGATCACCTTGACAATGAGCAGTTCTTC. This encodes CASSQGLDHLDNEQFF.

The chain has TRBV5-1 and TRBJ2-7; the match to TRBD1 covers 7 bases. V dropped 2 bases and J dropped 4; count of bases not matched to a gene: 6. This CDR3 has 14 residues. Germline V lookup: CDR1 SGHRS, CDR2 YFSETQ. CDR3 nucleotide sequence: TGCGCCAGCAGCTTCGGGACAGCCAAATACGAGCAGTACTTC. This gives the protein CASSFGTAKYEQYF.

CDR3 region: CASSQQGKGTEAFF. The CDR3 DNA sequence: TGTGCCAGCAGTCAACAGGGGAAGGGGACTGAAGCTTTCTTT. The chain links TRBV16 to TRBJ1-1, with 7 bases identical to TRBD1. Germline assignment: CDR1 KGHSY and CDR2 FQNENV. The CDR3 is made up of 14 amino acids. V dropped 6 bases and J dropped 5; count of bases not matched to a gene: 9.